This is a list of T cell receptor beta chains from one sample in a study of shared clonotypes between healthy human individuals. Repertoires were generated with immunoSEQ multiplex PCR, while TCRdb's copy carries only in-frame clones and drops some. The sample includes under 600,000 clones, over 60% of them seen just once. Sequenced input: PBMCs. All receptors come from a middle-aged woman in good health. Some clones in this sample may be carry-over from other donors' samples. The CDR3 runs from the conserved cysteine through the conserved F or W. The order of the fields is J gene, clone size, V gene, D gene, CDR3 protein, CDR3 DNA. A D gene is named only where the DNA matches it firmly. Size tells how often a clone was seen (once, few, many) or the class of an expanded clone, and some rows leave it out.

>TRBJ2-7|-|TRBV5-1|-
CASRPTAGNEQYF
TGCGCCAGCAGACCGACGGCAGGGAACGAGCAGTACTTC
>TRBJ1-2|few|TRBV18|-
CASSPVTDYGYTF
TGTGCCAGCTCACCGGTCACGGACTATGGCTACACCTTC
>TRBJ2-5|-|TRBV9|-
CASSVGSRGETQYF
TGTGCCAGCAGCGTAGGAAGCAGGGGAGAGACCCAGTACTTC
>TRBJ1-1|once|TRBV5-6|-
CASSLEGGRRNTEAFF
TGTGCCAGCAGCTTGGAGGGGGGGCGCAGAAACACTGAAGCTTTCTTT
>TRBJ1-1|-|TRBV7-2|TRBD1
CASNRQGGMNTEAFF
TGTGCCAGCAACCGACAGGGGGGGATGAACACTGAAGCTTTCTTT
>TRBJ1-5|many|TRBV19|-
CASSPIRDSNQPQHF
TGTGCCAGTAGTCCAATCCGGGACAGCAATCAGCCCCAGCATTTT
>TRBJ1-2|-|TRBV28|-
CASSLDLYGYTF
TGTGCCAGCAGTTTAGACCTCTATGGCTACACCTTC
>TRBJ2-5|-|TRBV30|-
CAWSVLGLAETQYF
TGTGCCTGGAGTGTACTAGGGTTGGCGGAGACCCAGTACTTC
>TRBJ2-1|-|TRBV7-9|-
CASTSRGSNEQFF
TGTGCCAGCACCTCTAGGGGGTCCAATGAGCAGTTCTTC
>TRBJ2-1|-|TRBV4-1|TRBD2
CASSHGLSGRASSYNEQFF
TGCGCCAGCAGCCATGGACTTAGCGGGAGGGCCAGCTCCTACAATGAGCAGTTCTTC
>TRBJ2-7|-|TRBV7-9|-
CASSPLGYEQYF
TGTGCCAGCAGCCCGTTAGGCTACGAGCAGTACTTC
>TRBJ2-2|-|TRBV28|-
CASSPGQGDAGELFF
TGTGCCAGCAGTCCGGGGCAGGGCGACGCCGGGGAGCTGTTTTTT
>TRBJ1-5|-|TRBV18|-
CASSPSNQPQHF
TGTGCCAGCTCACCGAGCAATCAGCCCCAGCATTTT
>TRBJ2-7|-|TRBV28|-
CASSLWTGVSEQYF
TGTGCCAGCAGTTTATGGACGGGAGTGAGCGAGCAGTACTTC
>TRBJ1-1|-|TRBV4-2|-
CASSQSPNGYTEAFF
TGTGCCAGCAGCCAATCCCCTAACGGATACACTGAAGCTTTCTTT
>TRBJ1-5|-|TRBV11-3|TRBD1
CASSLVPRDREACWGQPQHF
TGTGCCAGCAGCTTAGTCCCCCGGGACAGGGAAGCATGTTGGGGTCAGCCCCAGCATTTT
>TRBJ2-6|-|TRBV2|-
CASSRQVSGANVLTF
TGTGCCAGCAGCCGACAGGTCTCTGGGGCCAACGTCCTGACTTTC
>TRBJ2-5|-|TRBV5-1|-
CASSLVPGIQETQYF
TGCGCCAGCAGCTTGGTCCCGGGAATTCAAGAGACCCAGTACTTC
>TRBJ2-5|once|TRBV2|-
CASRGAVETQYF
TGTGCCAGCAGGGGTGCCGTAGAGACCCAGTACTTC
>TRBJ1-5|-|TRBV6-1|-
CASSEAWDIMPQHF
TGTGCCAGCAGTGAAGCATGGGACATTATGCCCCAGCATTTT
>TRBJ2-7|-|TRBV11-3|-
CASAMGPHYEQYF
TGTGCCAGCGCCATGGGGCCGCACTACGAGCAGTACTTC
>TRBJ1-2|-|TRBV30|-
CASEGGEGYTF
TGTGCCTCGGAGGGAGGAGAAGGCTACACCTTC
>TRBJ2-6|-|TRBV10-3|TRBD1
CAISELTGPGANVLTF
TGTGCCATCAGTGAGTTGACAGGGCCAGGGGCCAACGTCCTGACTTTC
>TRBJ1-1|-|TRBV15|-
CATSVERGFNTEAFF
TGTGCCACCAGCGTAGAAAGGGGATTTAACACTGAAGCTTTCTTT
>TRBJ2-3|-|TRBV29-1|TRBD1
CSVVPGQGRPSTDTQYF
TGCAGCGTCGTCCCGGGACAGGGGCGACCTAGCACAGATACGCAGTATTTT
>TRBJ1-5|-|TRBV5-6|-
CASTLWGGVSNQPQHF
TGTGCCAGCACCCTCTGGGGAGGGGTCAGCAATCAGCCCCAGCATTTT
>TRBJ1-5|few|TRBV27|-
CASSSLDQPQHF
TGTGCCAGCAGTTCCTTGGATCAGCCCCAGCATTTT
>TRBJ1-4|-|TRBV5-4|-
CASSPGRATEKLFF
TGTGCCAGCAGCCCCGGGCGCGCGACTGAAAAACTGTTTTTT
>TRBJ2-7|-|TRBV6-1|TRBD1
CASSVDRGSYEQYF
TGTGCCAGCAGTGTCGACAGGGGCTCCTACGAGCAGTACTTC
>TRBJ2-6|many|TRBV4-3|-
CASSQEYVTGANVLTF
TGCGCCAGCAGCCAAGAATACGTTACTGGGGCCAACGTCCTGACTTTC
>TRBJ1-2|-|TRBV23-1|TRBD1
CASSQSGTAVFGTF
TGCGCCAGCAGTCAATCGGGGACAGCGGTTTTTGGCACCTTC
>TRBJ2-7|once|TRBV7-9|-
CASSAYHPHYEQYF
TGTGCCAGCAGCGCGTATCACCCCCACTACGAGCAGTACTTC
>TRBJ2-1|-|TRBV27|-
CASSLLRYNEQFF
TGTGCCAGCAGTTTATTGCGGTACAATGAGCAGTTCTTC
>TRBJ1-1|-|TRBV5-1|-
CASSRKDGNTEAFF
TGCGCCAGCAGCAGAAAGGACGGGAACACTGAAGCTTTCTTT
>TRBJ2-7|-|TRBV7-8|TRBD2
CASSRSGTSKPEQYF
TGTGCCAGCAGCAGATCCGGGACTAGCAAACCCGAGCAGTACTTC
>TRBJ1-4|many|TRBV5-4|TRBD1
CASSDRQGLGDEKLFF
TGTGCCAGCAGCGACAGACAGGGGCTAGGGGATGAAAAACTGTTTTTT
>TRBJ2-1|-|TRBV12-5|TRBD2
CASAERDVIYNEQFF
TGTGCTAGTGCCGAGCGGGACGTGATCTACAATGAGCAGTTCTTC
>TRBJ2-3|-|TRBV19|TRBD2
CASSIPTSGSTDTQYF
TGTGCCAGTAGTATCCCCACTAGCGGGAGCACAGATACGCAGTATTTT
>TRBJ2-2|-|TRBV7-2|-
CASSYTGELFF
TGTGCCAGCAGCTACACCGGGGAGCTGTTTTTT
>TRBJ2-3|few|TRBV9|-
CASSTGDTDTQYF
TGTGCCAGCAGCACCGGAGATACAGATACGCAGTATTTT
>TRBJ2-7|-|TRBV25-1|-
CASSDDVAPYEQYF
TGTGCCAGCAGTGATGACGTCGCCCCCTACGAGCAGTACTTC
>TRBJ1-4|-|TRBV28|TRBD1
CASSDGTVGVWGEKLFF
TGTGCCAGCAGTGACGGGACAGTGGGGGTGTGGGGTGAAAAACTGTTTTTT
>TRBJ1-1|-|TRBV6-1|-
CASSGSRVGEGFF
TGTGCCAGCAGTGGTAGCAGGGTAGGGGAGGGTTTCTTT
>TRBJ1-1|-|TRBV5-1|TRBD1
CASSPLGTATNTEAFF
TGCGCCAGCAGCCCACTCGGGACAGCAACGAACACTGAAGCTTTCTTT
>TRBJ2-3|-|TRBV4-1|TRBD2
CASSQGTSADRGGDTQYF
TGCGCCAGCAGCCAGGGGACTAGCGCAGACCGCGGGGGAGATACGCAGTATTTT
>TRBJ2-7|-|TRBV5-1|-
CASSLGTGPYEQYF
TGCGCCAGCAGCTTGGGTACAGGGCCCTACGAGCAGTACTTC
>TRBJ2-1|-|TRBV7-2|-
CASSLVGTYNEQFF
TGTGCCAGCAGCTTAGTAGGGACTTACAATGAGCAGTTCTTC
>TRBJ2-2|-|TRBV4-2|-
CASSQDSGGNTGELFF
TGTGCCAGCAGCCAAGATTCCGGGGGGAACACCGGGGAGCTGTTTTTT
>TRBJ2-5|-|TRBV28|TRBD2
CASSRGGWETQYF
TGTGCCAGCAGTCGGGGGGGCTGGGAGACCCAGTACTTC
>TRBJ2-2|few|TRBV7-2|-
CASSLGTVLNTGELFF
TGTGCCAGCAGCTTAGGGACGGTCCTAAACACCGGGGAGCTGTTTTTT
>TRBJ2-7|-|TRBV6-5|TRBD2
CASSFDATSVYEQYF
TGTGCCAGCAGTTTTGATGCTACTAGCGTCTACGAGCAGTACTTC
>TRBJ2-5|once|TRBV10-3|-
CAINEGVGKTQYF
TGTGCCATCAATGAGGGAGTGGGAAAGACCCAGTACTTC
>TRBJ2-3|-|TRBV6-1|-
CASGRRGRTDTQYF
TGTGCCAGCGGCCGGAGGGGCAGGACAGATACGCAGTATTTT
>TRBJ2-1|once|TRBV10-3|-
CAISEADSEQFF
TGTGCCATCAGTGAGGCTGACTCAGAGCAGTTCTTC
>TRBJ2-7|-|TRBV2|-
CASSEGRTDSYEQYF
TGTGCCAGCAGTGAAGGGAGGACAGATTCCTACGAGCAGTACTTC